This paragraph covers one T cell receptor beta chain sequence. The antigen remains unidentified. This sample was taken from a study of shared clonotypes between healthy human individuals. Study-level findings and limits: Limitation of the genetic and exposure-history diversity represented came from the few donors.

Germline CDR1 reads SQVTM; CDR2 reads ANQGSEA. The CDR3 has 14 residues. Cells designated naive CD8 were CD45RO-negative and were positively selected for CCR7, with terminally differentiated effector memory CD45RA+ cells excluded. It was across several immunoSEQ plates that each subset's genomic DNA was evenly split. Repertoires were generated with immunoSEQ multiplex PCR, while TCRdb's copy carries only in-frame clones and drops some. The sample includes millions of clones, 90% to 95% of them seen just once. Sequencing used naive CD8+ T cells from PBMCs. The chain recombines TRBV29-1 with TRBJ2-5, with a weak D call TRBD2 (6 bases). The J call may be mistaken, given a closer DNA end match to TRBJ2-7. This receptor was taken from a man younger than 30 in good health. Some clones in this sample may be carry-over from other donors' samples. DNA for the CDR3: TGCAGCGCTTTGGGCGGACTATTAATGGACGAGCAGTACTTC. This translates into CSALGGLLMDEQYF.